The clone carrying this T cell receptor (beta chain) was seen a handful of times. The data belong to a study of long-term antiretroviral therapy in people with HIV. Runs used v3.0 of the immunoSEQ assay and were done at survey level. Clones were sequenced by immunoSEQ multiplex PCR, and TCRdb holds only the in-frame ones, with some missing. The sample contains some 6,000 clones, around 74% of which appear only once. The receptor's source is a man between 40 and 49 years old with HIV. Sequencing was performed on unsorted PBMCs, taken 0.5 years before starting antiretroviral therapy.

The CDR3 DNA is TGTGCCAGCAGCTTAGCGCCTGGGCAGGGGGCGAGGAATGAGCAGTTCTTC. It yields the protein CASSLAPGQGARNEQFF. V usage is TRBV7-2 and J usage is TRBJ2-1, with TRBD1 matching 8 bases. The V segment lost 0 bases and the J segment 7 bases; nucleotides outside the gene matches: 11. The CDR3 runs to 17 residues. CDR1 and CDR2 (germline): SGHTA, FQGNSA.